These 11 T cell receptor beta chains were sequenced from one sample in a study of cytomegalovirus exposure and HLA in healthy donors. Sequenced by immunoSEQ multiplex PCR; TCRdb stores in-frame clones only, minus some. The top ten clones hold roughly 1.2% of a sample with almost 200,000 clones, roughly 81% of them seen once. The sample comprised PBMCs. The receptors come from a woman aged 25-40 years in good health and CMV-seronegative.

This clone has only one observation. V and J are TRBV10-3 and TRBJ1-1; TRBD1 might be the D (5 bases). Per germline, CDR1 ENHRY and CDR2 SYGVKD. The CDR3 loop spans 11 amino acids. V lost 9 bases, J lost 4 bases, and 9 bases lay in between. CDR3 loop: CAIGGFTEAFF. CDR3 sequence (DNA): TGTGCCATTGGGGGGTTCACTGAAGCTTTCTTT.

The V gene is TRBV9, the J gene TRBJ2-5; 12 nucleotides agree with TRBD2. The CDR3 spans 15 residues. The trim removed 0 bases at V and 4 bases at J, leaving 1 base unmatched. CDR1 and CDR2 from the germline V gene are SGDLS and YYNGEE. The CDR3 reads CASSVASGGGETQYF. For the CDR3, the DNA is TGTGCCAGCAGCGTAGCTAGCGGGGGGGGAGAGACCCAGTACTTC.

The rearrangement links TRBV2 to TRBJ1-5, with D tentatively TRBD1 (6 bases). The CDR3 sequence is 16 residues long. Per germline, CDR1 SNHLY and CDR2 FYNNEI. V was pared by 6 bases and J by 2 bases, with 17 bases between. CDR3 coding DNA: TGTGCCAGCAGCCAGGGGCTGCTCATGGGCAATCAGCCCCAGCATTTT. Translated: CASSQGLLMGNQPQHF.

V gene TRBV27 combines with J gene TRBJ1-5, with 9 bases matching TRBD1. The CDR3 extends over 15 amino acids. CDR1 and CDR2 (germline): MNHEY, SMNVEV (reference sequence). With 4 bases clipped from V and 3 bases from J, the junction kept 4 bases outside the gene matches. The CDR3 nucleotides are TGTGCCAGCAGTTCCTGGACAGGGGTCAATCAGCCCCAGCATTTT. Amino acid sequence: CASSSWTGVNQPQHF.

This chain joins TRBV5-6 and TRBJ1-4; TRBD1 might be the D (6 bases). The germline gives CDR1 SGHDT, CDR2 YYEEEE. The V gene lost 4 bases and the J gene lost 7 bases, with 14 bases spanning the gap. This CDR3 spans 14 amino acids. CDR3 amino acids: CASSLTGNTEKLFF. The CDR3 DNA sequence: TGTGCCAGCAGCCTTACAGGGAATACTGAAAAACTGTTTTTT.

The J gene is TRBJ2-3, the V gene TRBV2; no firm D call. Trimming took 10 bases from V and 1 from J, leaving 15 bases between them. CDR1 and CDR2 from the germline V gene are SNHLY and FYNNEI. The CDR3 is 14 amino acids. The CDR3 here is CATPSLGRTDTQYF. In DNA form, the CDR3 reads TGTGCCACCCCCAGTTTGGGCCGCACAGATACGCAGTATTTT.

The V gene is TRBV18, the J gene TRBJ2-5; D might be TRBD2 (6 bases). V gave up 4 bases and J gave up 1 base, with 13 bases separating them. CDR3 size: 15 residues. Germline CDR1 KGHSH, CDR2 LQKENI. The CDR3 DNA reads as TGTGCCAGCTCACTGGACCGGAGGGGCCAAGAGACCCAGTACTTC. Its protein is CASSLDRRGQETQYF.

This clone was observed a handful of times. The chain has TRBV19 and TRBJ1-5, with a tentative D call TRBD1 (6 bases). The CDR3 is 14 residues long. Germline CDR1 reads LNHDA; CDR2 reads SQIVND (reference sequence). The V gene lost 5 bases and the J gene lost 4 bases, with 12 bases spanning the gap. The CDR3 coding sequence is TGTGCCAGTAGTGTCGGACAGATTAATCAGCCCCAGCATTTT. Translation: CASSVGQINQPQHF. The full variable domain, with the rest looked up from reference TRBV19 and TRBJ1-5, is DGGITQSPKYLFRKEGQNVTLSCEQNLNHDAMYWYRQDPGQGLRLIYYSQIVNDFQKGDIAEGYSVSREKKESFPLTVTSAQKNPTAFYLCASSVGQINQPQHFGDGTRLSIL.

The V call is TRBV9, the J call TRBJ1-5; D unclear. The CDR3 is 15 amino acids. The germline V gene encodes CDR1 SGDLS and CDR2 YYNGEE. The V gene lost 0 bases and the J gene lost 5 bases, with 12 bases spanning the gap. This chain's CDR3 is CASSVGGRFHQPQHF. The CDR3, as DNA: TGTGCCAGCAGCGTAGGAGGGCGTTTCCATCAGCCCCAGCATTTT.

In this sample, this clone turned up a few times. Other DNA sequences within the sample encode an identical CDR3. The chain is built from TRBV5-1 and TRBJ1-1; D not certain. Germline V gene data show CDR1 as SGHRS and CDR2 as YFSETQ. The CDR3 has 15 amino acids. Between the trimmed V and J ends, which lost 0 bases and 3 bases, there was a span of 12 bases. Here the CDR3 reads CASSLVVGRDTEAFF. Here the CDR3 DNA reads TGCGCCAGCAGCTTGGTTGTCGGGCGGGACACTGAAGCTTTCTTT.

The V call is TRBV5-1, the J call TRBJ1-1, with TRBD1 identical over 8 bases. The germline gives CDR1 SGHRS, CDR2 YFSETQ. V trimming: 4 bases; J trimming: 12 bases; junction bases outside the gene matches: 11. The CDR3 extends over 13 amino acids. DNA of the CDR3: TGCGCCAGCAGCACCGCCCCGGACAGGGAACCTTTCTTT. Its translation: CASSTAPDREPFF.